These 25 T cell receptor beta chains originate from one sample sequenced in a study of CD8+CD57+ T cells in acquired aplastic anemia. Using genomic DNA as the template, TCR beta VDJ and CDR3 profiling was carried out. TCRdb re-called the reads with MiXCR, one entry per CDR3 protein. Here the sample spans about 160,000 distinct CDR3 sequences, around 40% being singletons. Sequencing used sorted CD4+, CD8+, or CD8+CD57+ T cells (not recorded which) from PBMCs. All receptors derive from a human donor in good health.

The chain links TRBV7-3 to TRBJ1-6; TRBD1 agrees at 10 bases. Germline CDR1 is SGHTA and CDR2 is FQGTGA. The CDR3 contains 15 residues. J gave up 7 bases and V 5 bases, and 5 bases lay outside the gene matches. CDR3 DNA sequence: TGTGCCAGCAGCCCTCGGACAGGGGGGAATTCACCCCTCCACTTT. This encodes CASSPRTGGNSPLHF. The whole variable domain, filled in from reference TRBV7-3 and TRBJ1-6, reads GAGVSQTPSNKVTEKGKYVELRCDPISGHTALYWYRQSLGQGPEFLIYFQGTGAADDSGLPNDRFFAVRPEGSVSTLKIQRTERGDSAVYLCASSPRTGGNSPLHFGNGTRLTVT.

The V and J genes are TRBV6-1 and TRBJ2-1; D perhaps matches TRBD2 (5 bases). The CDR3 totals 14 residues. The germline V gene has CDR1 MNHNS and CDR2 SASEGT. The V gene lost 5 bases and the J gene lost 4 bases, with 12 bases spanning the gap. The CDR3 DNA reads TGTGCCAGCAGTCCAATAGCGCAATACAATGAGCAGTTCTTC. Protein: CASSPIAQYNEQFF.

The CDR3: CASETANYGYTF. The CDR3 nucleotides are TGTGCCAGCGAGACAGCGAACTATGGCTACACCTTC. This sequence joins TRBV28 and TRBJ1-2; D is possibly TRBD1 (5 bases). The CDR3 sequence is 12 residues long. The V end lost 8 bases, the J end lost 2 bases, and 9 bases lay between the germline ends. From germline, CDR1 is MDHEN and CDR2 SYDVKM.

V and J are TRBV7-8 and TRBJ2-7; 13 bases align to TRBD2. The CDR3 loop spans 15 amino acids. The germline gives CDR1 SGHVS, CDR2 FQNEAQ. The V segment lost 4 bases and the J segment 6 bases; nucleotides outside the gene matches: 6. The CDR3: CASSSRTSGGPEQYF. The CDR3 region has the DNA TGTGCCAGCAGCTCTCGGACTAGCGGGGGACCCGAGCAGTACTTC.

This clonotype was counted ten times or more. J is TRBJ1-5 and V is TRBV20-1; maybe TRBD1 (6 bases). V was shortened by 3 bases and J by 4 bases, with 16 bases between the two germline ends. The germline V gene has CDR1 DFQATT and CDR2 SNEGSKA (reference sequence). This CDR3 has 15 residues. As DNA, the CDR3 is TGCAGTGCTAGCCCCGGGCAGGGGTCAAATCAGCCCCAGCATTTT. It is translated as CSASPGQGSNQPQHF.

Note on this clonotype: A much more abundant neighbour one base away suggests this may be a read error. The missing conserved phenylalanine or tryptophan at the end of this CDR3 makes a read error likely. The genes are TRBV11-3 and TRBJ2-3; TRBD2 is a possible D gene (5 bases). CDR1 and CDR2 (germline): SGHNT, YENEEA. The CDR3 covers 13 residues. V shed 5 bases and J shed 6 bases, with 12 bases lying between them. CDR3 residues: CASSASEGDTQYL. The CDR3 nucleotides read TGTGCCAGCAGCGCCAGTGAGGGTGATACGCAGTATCTT.

The gene calls are TRBV15 and TRBJ2-6; the D gene is possibly TRBD2 (5 bases). CDR1 is LNHNV, CDR2 YYDKDF, per germline (reference sequence). CDR3 length: 16 amino acids. V was clipped by 0 bases and J by 4 bases, with 10 bases between them. The CDR3 loop is CATSRERARGANVLTF. The CDR3 DNA reads as TGTGCCACCAGCAGAGAGAGGGCGCGAGGGGCCAACGTCCTGACTTTC.

V usage is TRBV7-9 and J usage is TRBJ2-7; weak D call: TRBD2 (6 bases). Trimming took 5 bases from V and 3 from J, leaving 11 bases between them. Germline V CDR1 and CDR2: SEHNR, FQNEAQ (reference sequence). The CDR3 has 13 residues. The DNA of the CDR3 is TGTGCCAGCAGCGCGGGGCCTAGCTACGAGCAGTACTTC. Its translation: CASSAGPSYEQYF.

J is TRBJ1-3 and V is TRBV5-1, with D perhaps TRBD1 (5 bases). The CDR3 sequence is 15 residues long. Trimming took off 5 bases at V and 0 bases at J, with 12 bases between the two ends. Germline-derived CDR1 and CDR2 are SGHRS and YFSETQ. Here the CDR3 reads CASRRDSSSGNTIYF. The CDR3 DNA follows: TGCGCCAGCAGGCGCGACAGTTCCTCTGGAAACACCATATATTTT.

The rearrangement links TRBV7-9 to TRBJ1-1, with D unresolved. The CDR3 has 12 residues. V was cut by 0 bases and J by 6 bases, with 5 bases left in between. CDR1 SEHNR and CDR2 FQNEAQ come from the germline V gene (reference sequence). This chain's CDR3 is CASSLAFPEAFF. The CDR3 DNA reads TGTGCCAGCAGCTTAGCGTTCCCTGAAGCTTTCTTT.

This chain connects TRBV10-3 to TRBJ2-3; 10 bases are a match to TRBD2. Germline values: CDR1 ENHRY, CDR2 SYGVKD. Germline trimming cut 0 bases from V and 4 bases from J; bases unmatched to any gene: 4. The CDR3 runs 16 residues. The DNA of the CDR3 is TGTGCCATCAGTGAGTCTAGCGGGGGGACCGCAGATACGCAGTATTTT. Its protein is CAISESSGGTADTQYF.

Comments on this clonotype: A much larger clone lies a single base off, so this may be a read error. V and J are TRBV5-1 and TRBJ2-5, with D tentatively TRBD1 (6 bases). The CDR3 covers 14 residues. Germline loops: CDR1 SGHRS, CDR2 YFSETQ. Here the CDR3 DNA reads TGCGCCTGCAGCTTTAAGGCAGGGGTGGAGACCCAGTACTTC. Residues: CACSFKAGVETQYF.

The rearrangement joins TRBV5-6 to TRBJ1-3, with D possibly being TRBD1 (6 bases). The germline V gene has CDR1 SGHDT and CDR2 YYEEEE. CDR3 size: 16 residues. Trimming left V 4 bases short and J 0 bases short, with 14 bases between. The CDR3 region has the DNA TGTGCCAGCAGCCCCCAGACAGGATCCTCTGGAAACACCATATATTTT. Its protein is CASSPQTGSSGNTIYF.

This clonotype showed up many times. The rearrangement joins TRBV6-5 to TRBJ2-1, with D possibly matching TRBD2 (5 bases). The CDR3 is 17 residues long. With 0 bases removed from V and 2 bases from J, the gap between germline ends came to 14 bases. CDR1 MNHEY and CDR2 SVGAGI come from the germline V gene. The CDR3 DNA reads TGTGCCAGCAGTTACTCTTTCGGAGGACCTCCCTACAATGAGCAGTTCTTC. This codes for CASSYSFGGPPYNEQFF.

The chain is built from TRBV10-3 and TRBJ2-7; D might be TRBD1 or TRBD2, each matching 5 bases. CDR1 is ENHRY, CDR2 SYGVKD, per germline. Trimming left V 4 bases short and J 6 bases short, with 16 bases between. The CDR3 runs 14 residues. CDR3 in amino acids: CAISVRGAEAEQYF. The CDR3 DNA reads as TGTGCCATCAGTGTAAGAGGGGCGGAGGCCGAGCAGTACTTC.

This chain connects TRBV20-1 to TRBJ2-5; D call uncertain. The V and J ends lost 5 bases and 7 bases respectively, with 14 bases between them. CDR1 is DFQATT and CDR2 is SNEGSKA in the germline V gene (reference sequence). The CDR3 consists of 12 residues. The CDR3: CSAPKDVGTQYF. DNA for the CDR3: TGCAGTGCTCCAAAAGACGTAGGGACCCAGTACTTC.

The sample holds many counts of this clonotype. The chain carries TRBV7-3 and TRBJ1-1, with no clear D. CDR1 SGHTA and CDR2 FQGTGA come from the germline V gene. Trimming removed 0 bases from V and 0 bases from J, with 5 bases in between. The CDR3 has 14 amino acids. CDR3 nucleotide sequence: TGTGCCAGCAGCTTAACGGCCGTGAACACTGAAGCTTTCTTT. Translation gives CASSLTAVNTEAFF.

The chain uses TRBV20-1 and TRBJ2-7; 10 nucleotides agree with TRBD2. The CDR3 is 15 amino acids. CDR1 and CDR2 from the germline V gene are DFQATT and SNEGSKA (reference sequence). Trimming took 2 bases from V and 0 from J; bases not matched to a gene: 4. The CDR3 coding sequence is TGCAGTGCTAGACTAGCGGGAGCTACCTCCTACGAGCAGTACTTC. It is translated as CSARLAGATSYEQYF.

The rearrangement uses TRBV7-9 and TRBJ2-5; 12 positions agree with TRBD2. The CDR3 runs to 16 residues. V gave up 5 bases and J gave up 3 bases; unmatched junction bases: 7. Germline values: CDR1 SEHNR, CDR2 FQNEAQ (reference sequence). CDR3 bases: TGTGCCAGCAGCGACCGACTAGCGGGAGTAGAAGAGACCCAGTACTTC. Protein: CASSDRLAGVEETQYF.

This clonotype was detected a few times. The chain employs TRBV6-4 and TRBJ1-2; the D gene is possibly TRBD1 (5 bases). CDR3 length equals 14 residues. V lost 7 bases and J 3 bases, leaving 15 bases between the germline ends. Germline V gene sequence: CDR1 MRHNA, CDR2 SNTAGT. CDR3 in DNA: TGTGCCAGCAAGGCAGGGCGGTTTGACTATGGCTACACCTTC. It translates to CASKAGRFDYGYTF.

This clonotype was picked up many times. The chain is built from TRBV4-3 and TRBJ2-7; D is perhaps TRBD2 (5 bases). From germline, CDR1 is LGHNA and CDR2 YSLEER. The CDR3 covers 15 residues. V lost 0 bases to trimming and J lost 2 bases, with 11 bases between them. CDR3: CASSQELGVTYEQYF. CDR3 DNA: TGCGCCAGCAGCCAAGAACTAGGAGTTACCTACGAGCAGTACTTC.

Turning to this clonotype: Given a much more abundant clone one base away, this may be a read error. The chain carries TRBV6-4 and TRBJ2-3; D might be TRBD2 (6 bases). Trimming took 6 bases from V and 4 from J, leaving 14 bases between them. The CDR3 has 14 amino acids. Germline-derived CDR1 and CDR2 are MRHNA and SNTAGT. The CDR3 DNA follows: TGTGCCAGCAGCCCCGAGCGGGCGGCAGATACGCAGTATTTT. Translated: CASSPERAADTQYF.

This clonotype was seen repeatedly, ten times or more. This chain connects TRBV24-1 to TRBJ1-5; TRBD1 matches at 8 bases. CDR3 length: 14 residues. The germline V gene encodes CDR1 KGHDR and CDR2 SFDVKD. The V gene end was trimmed by 4 bases and the J gene end by 5 bases; junction bases not matched to a gene: 3. CDR3 in amino acids: CATSDPGQDQPQHF. The CDR3 DNA sequence: TGTGCCACCAGTGACCCGGGACAGGATCAGCCCCAGCATTTT.

This clonotype has ten or more counts. The chain links TRBV11-2 to TRBJ2-2, with 11 positions matching TRBD2. V was clipped by 4 bases and J by 2 bases; unmatched bases: 3. The CDR3 consists of 16 residues. Germline CDR1 is SGHAT and CDR2 is FQNNGV. This CDR3 reads CASSSRLAGNTGELFF. In nucleotides, the CDR3 is TGTGCCAGCAGCTCTCGACTAGCGGGAAACACCGGGGAGCTGTTTTTT.

The rearrangement uses TRBV19 and TRBJ2-7, with 8 bases aligning to TRBD1. This CDR3 has 15 amino acids. Per germline, CDR1 LNHDA and CDR2 SQIVND (reference sequence). The V segment lost 7 bases and the J segment 3 bases; nucleotides outside the gene matches: 11. This chain's CDR3 is CASTCPGGTYYEQYF. The CDR3 DNA reads TGTGCCAGTACCTGTCCAGGGGGCACTTACTACGAGCAGTACTTC.